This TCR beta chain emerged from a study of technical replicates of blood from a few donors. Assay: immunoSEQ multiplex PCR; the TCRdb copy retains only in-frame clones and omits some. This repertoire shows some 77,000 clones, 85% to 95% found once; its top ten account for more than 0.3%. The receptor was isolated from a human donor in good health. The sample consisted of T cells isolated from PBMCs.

CDR3 DNA sequence: TGCGCCAGCAGTGACTTAGCGGGAGGGCCAGATACGCAGTATTTT. Its protein product is CASSDLAGGPDTQYF. The chain links TRBV10-1 to TRBJ2-3, with 11 bases fitting TRBD2. Germline CDR1 and CDR2: WNHNN and SYGVQD (reference sequence). Trimming removed 3 bases from V and 4 bases from J; junction bases left unmatched: 3. The CDR3 loop spans 15 amino acids.